This T cell receptor (beta chain) was retrieved from a study of blood T cell repertoires in COVID-19. Study information: COVID-19 samples collected from the United States, Italy and Spain covered acute and convalescent phases. PBMCs, B-cell-depleted T cells, or T cells provided the cDNA or gDNA that made up the material.

The CDR3 length is 14 residues. The J segment lost 4 bases and the V segment lost 8 bases, leaving 4 bases of the junction unmatched. Germline CDR1 is LNHNV and CDR2 is YYDKDF (reference sequence). In the source study's methods: It was from reference gene primer amplification that nucleated cell counts were estimated. Data came from immunoSEQ multiplex PCR; TCRdb stores just in-frame clones and leaves some out. V and J calls plus clone size are reproduced from that table; the DNA served to infer D and trimming. Among about 350,000 clones, about 90% were seen once, and the ten largest hold about 3%. Participants were placed into cohorts based on the clinical history they reported.

This TCR was sampled from a woman younger than 45 who had recovered from COVID-19. The sequencing input was PBMCs or T cells enriched from blood (not recorded which). The V and J genes are TRBV15 and TRBJ2-1; 11 bases line up with TRBD1. CDR3 residues: CATARDRGYNEQFF. The CDR3 nucleotides read TGTGCCACCGCTCGGGACAGGGGGTACAATGAGCAGTTCTTC.